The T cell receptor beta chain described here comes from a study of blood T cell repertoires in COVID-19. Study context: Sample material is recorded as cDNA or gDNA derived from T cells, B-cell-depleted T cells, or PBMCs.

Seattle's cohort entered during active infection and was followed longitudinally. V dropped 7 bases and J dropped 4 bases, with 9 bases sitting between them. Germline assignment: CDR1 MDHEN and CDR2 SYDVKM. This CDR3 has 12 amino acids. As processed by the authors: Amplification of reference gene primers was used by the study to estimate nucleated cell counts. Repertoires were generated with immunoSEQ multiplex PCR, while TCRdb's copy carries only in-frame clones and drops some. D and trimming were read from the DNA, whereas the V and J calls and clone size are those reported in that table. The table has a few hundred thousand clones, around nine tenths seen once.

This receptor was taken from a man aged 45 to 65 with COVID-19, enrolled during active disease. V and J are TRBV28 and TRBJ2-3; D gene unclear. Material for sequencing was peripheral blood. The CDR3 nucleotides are TGTGCCAGCAACAGCCCTGCAGATACGCAGTATTTT. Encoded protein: CASNSPADTQYF. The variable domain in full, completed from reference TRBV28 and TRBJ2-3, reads DVKVTQSSRYLVKRTGEKVFLECVQDMDHENMFWYRQDPGLGLRLIYFSYDVKMKEKGDIPEGYSVSREKKERFSLILESASTNQTSMYLCASNSPADTQYFGPGTRLTVL.